In its sample, the clone carrying this T cell receptor beta chain was seen once. Authors' analysis steps: Amplified reference gene primers provided the basis for estimating nucleated cell counts. Here immunoSEQ multiplex PCR was the method, and the copy in TCRdb shows in-frame clones only, minus some. From that table come the V and J calls and clone size; the DNA was used to work out D and trimming. Among over 200,000 clones, under 90% were seen once, and the ten largest hold approximately 1.8%. The data stem from a study of blood T cell repertoires in COVID-19. Study summary: T cells, B-cell-depleted T cells, or PBMCs provided the cDNA or gDNA that served as material.

Those enrolled, adults aged about 18 to 89 years, came from 20 to 25 US areas. Participant reports of clinical history set cohort assignment. The receptor comes from a man aged 55 to 70 who had recovered from COVID-19. Material for sequencing was PBMCs or T cells enriched from blood (not recorded which).

The CDR3 DNA follows: TGTGCCAGCAGCTCTCGGGACTTCTACAATGAGCAGTTCTTC. Translated, it gives CASSSRDFYNEQFF. V usage is TRBV7-9 and J usage is TRBJ2-1; maybe TRBD2 (6 bases). Germline lookup yields CDR1 SEHNR and CDR2 FQNEAQ (reference sequence). This CDR3 comprises 14 residues. V gave up 4 bases and J gave up 3 bases, with 10 bases separating them.